This T cell receptor beta chain derives from a study of T cell repertoires in cytomegalovirus infection. This clonotype showed up many times. Its antigen is undetermined. Germline values: CDR1 MNHEY, CDR2 SVGEGT. V shed 0 bases and J shed 3 bases, with 12 bases lying between them. This CDR3 is 16 amino acids long. TCRdb reanalysed the reads using MiXCR and keeps one entry per CDR3 protein. Counted here are about 890,000 distinct CDR3 sequences, roughly 31% occurring once; the ten biggest clones make up about an eighth. V and J are TRBV6-2 or TRBV6-3 and TRBJ2-1; maybe TRBD1 (6 bases). The clonotype comes from a human donor in good health (CMV status not recorded). Some clones in this sample may be carry-over from other donors' samples. The sample consisted of cultured CD8+ T cells from PBMCs, taken from culture after CMV antigen stimulation. CDR3 nucleotides: TGTGCCAGCAGTTACTCGAGTAGGACAGACTACAATGAGCAGTTCTTC. This encodes CASSYSSRTDYNEQFF.